This T cell receptor beta chain was recovered during a study of CD8 T cells in ankylosing spondylitis. TCRdb independently ran MiXCR on the 5' RACE reads; one entry per CDR3 protein. The repertoire has some 120,000 distinct CDR3 sequences, over 6.5% of them found once; the top ten carry 9% to 15%. Study-wide points: Clones tied to disease were said to be significantly enriched in matched ankylosing spondylitis synovial fluid. Reports of some motif variants in reactive arthritis synovial fluid and blood predate this one.

Trimming left V 7 bases short and J 5 bases short, with 14 bases between. In germline, CDR1 is ENHRY, CDR2 SYGVKD. The CDR3 spans 14 residues. This clonotype was recorded many times. No antigen is known for it. The source is a male donor with ankylosing spondylitis or in good health (not recorded which). The sequenced sample was blood, either unsorted or a sorted T cell fraction (not recorded which). The chain links TRBV10-3 to TRBJ2-2; the D gene is possibly TRBD2 (6 bases). DNA for the CDR3: TGTGCCATCACTTACGGGGGAAGGACCGGGGAGCTGTTTTTT. This sequence encodes CAITYGGRTGELFF.